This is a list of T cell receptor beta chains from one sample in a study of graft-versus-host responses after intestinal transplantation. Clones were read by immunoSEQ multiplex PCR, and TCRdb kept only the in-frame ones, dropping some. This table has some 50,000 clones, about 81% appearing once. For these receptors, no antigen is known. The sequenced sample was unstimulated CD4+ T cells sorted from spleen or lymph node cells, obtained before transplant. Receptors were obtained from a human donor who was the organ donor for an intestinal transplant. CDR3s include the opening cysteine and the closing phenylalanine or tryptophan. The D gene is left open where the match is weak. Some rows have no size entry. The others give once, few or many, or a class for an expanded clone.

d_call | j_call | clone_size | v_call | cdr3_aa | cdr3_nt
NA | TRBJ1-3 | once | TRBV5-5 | CASSFLVSGNTIYF | TGTGCCAGCAGCTTTTTGGTCTCTGGAAACACCATATATTTT
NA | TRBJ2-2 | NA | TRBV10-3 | CAIRGTNTGELFF | TGTGCCATCAGGGGGACAAACACCGGGGAGCTGTTTTTT
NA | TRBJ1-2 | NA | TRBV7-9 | CASSSGPSPYGYTF | TGTGCCAGCAGCTCGGGCCCCTCCCCCTATGGCTACACCTTC
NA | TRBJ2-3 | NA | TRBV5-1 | CASSLQGNTDTQYF | TGCGCCAGCAGCTTGCAGGGAAACACAGATACGCAGTATTTT
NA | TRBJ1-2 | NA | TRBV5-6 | CASSLVQGDGYTF | TGTGCCAGCAGCTTGGTACAGGGAGATGGCTACACCTTC
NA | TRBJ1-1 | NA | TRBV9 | CASSVAYGGNTEAFF | TGTGCCAGCAGCGTTGCTTACGGGGGGAACACTGAAGCTTTCTTT
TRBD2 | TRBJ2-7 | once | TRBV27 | CASSMRTSGDYEQYF | TGTGCCAGCAGTATGAGGACTAGCGGGGACTACGAGCAGTACTTC
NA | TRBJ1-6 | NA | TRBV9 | CASSGPGSSGDSPLHF | TGTGCCAGCAGCGGCCCGGGGTCTTCAGGTGATTCACCCCTCCACTTT
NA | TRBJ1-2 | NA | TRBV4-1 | CASSQDLAGFYGYTF | TGCGCCAGCAGCCAAGATCTTGCAGGCTTTTATGGCTACACCTTC
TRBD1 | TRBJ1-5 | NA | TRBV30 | CAWTDRVNQPQHF | TGTGCCTGGACAGACAGGGTCAATCAGCCCCAGCATTTT
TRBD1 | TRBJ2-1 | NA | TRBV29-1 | CTTGGADYEQFF | TGCACCACAGGGGGCGCGGACTATGAGCAGTTCTTC
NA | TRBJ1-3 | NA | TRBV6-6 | CASSHPGLSGNTIYF | TGTGCCAGCAGCCATCCAGGGCTCTCTGGAAACACCATATATTTT
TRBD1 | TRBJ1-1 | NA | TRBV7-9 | CASRGQGGGNTEAFF | TGTGCCAGCAGGGGACAGGGCGGTGGGAACACTGAAGCTTTCTTT
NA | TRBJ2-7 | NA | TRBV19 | CASSRPPMNEQYF | TGTGCCAGTAGTCGACCCCCCATGAACGAGCAGTACTTC
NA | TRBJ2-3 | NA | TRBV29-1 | CSVPPSETFTDTQYF | TGCAGCGTTCCGCCCTCCGAAACCTTCACAGATACGCAGTATTTT
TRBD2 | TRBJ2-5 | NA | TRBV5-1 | CASSWGLAVQETQYF | TGCGCCAGCAGCTGGGGACTAGCGGTCCAAGAGACCCAGTACTTC